These 13 T cell receptor beta chains were all obtained from the same sample, sequenced in a study of T cell changes during pregnancy in multiple sclerosis. Sequenced by immunoSEQ multiplex PCR; TCRdb stores in-frame clones only, minus some. The data hold just under 65,000 clones, with 91% observed a single time. Sample: peripheral blood, taken after pregnancy. These receptors were collected from a female donor in good health, enrolled as a control in a pregnancy study.

V is TRBV5-6 and J is TRBJ1-2, with D tentatively TRBD1 (5 bases). The CDR3 runs 14 residues. V was shortened by 1 base and J by 3 bases, with 10 bases between the two germline ends. Germline-derived CDR1 and CDR2 are SGHDT and YYEEEE. CDR3 in DNA: TGTGCCAGCAGCTTGAGGTGGGGCGACTATGGCTACACCTTC. Translation gives CASSLRWGDYGYTF.

The rearrangement links TRBV28 to TRBJ2-3; the match to TRBD1 covers 7 bases. V dropped 7 bases and J dropped 3; count of bases not matched to a gene: 7. The CDR3 contains 14 residues. The germline gives CDR1 MDHEN, CDR2 SYDVKM. CDR3 nucleotide sequence: TGTGCCAGCACGCTGGCAGGGGGAACAGATACGCAGTATTTT. This sequence encodes CASTLAGGTDTQYF.

The chain joins TRBV6-5 to TRBJ1-1; TRBD1 is a possible D gene (5 bases). Trimming removed 5 bases from V and 0 bases from J, with 7 bases in between. There are 13 residues in the CDR3. The germline gives CDR1 MNHEY, CDR2 SVGAGI. The CDR3: CASSGGMNTEAFF. In DNA, the CDR3 is TGTGCCAGCAGTGGGGGGATGAACACTGAAGCTTTCTTT.

The CDR3 region has the DNA TGTGCCAGCAGTGAAGGACAGGGTGGGTTCTACGAGCAGTACTTC. Its protein is CASSEGQGGFYEQYF. This sequence joins TRBV6-1 and TRBJ2-7, with 7 bases aligning to TRBD1. Germline CDR1 and CDR2: MNHNS and SASEGT. The CDR3 sequence is 15 residues long. Trimming took 1 base from V and 3 from J; bases not matched to a gene: 6.

The chain uses TRBV11-3 and TRBJ1-1; D is unresolved. Trimming took 7 bases from V and 0 from J, leaving 6 bases between them. This CDR3 region has 12 residues. The germline V gene encodes CDR1 SGHNT and CDR2 YENEEA. DNA of the CDR3: TGTGCCAGCACCAGAATGAACACTGAAGCTTTCTTT. Residues: CASTRMNTEAFF.

The chain carries TRBV7-6 and TRBJ2-5; 10 nucleotides match TRBD2. The ends lost 5 bases at V and 0 bases at J; junction bases unmatched: 18. The CDR3 consists of 20 residues. The germline V gene encodes CDR1 SGHVS and CDR2 FNYEAQ. The CDR3 is CASSRPKLAGEKLYQETQYF. The CDR3, as DNA: TGTGCCAGCAGCCGGCCGAAGCTAGCGGGGGAAAAATTGTACCAAGAGACCCAGTACTTC. The complete variable domain, with remaining parts taken from reference TRBV7-6 and TRBJ2-5, reads GAGVSQSPRYKVTKRGQDVALRCDPISGHVSLYWYRQALGQGPEFLTYFNYEAQQDKSGLPNDRFSAERPEGSISTLTIQRTEQRDSAMYRCASSRPKLAGEKLYQETQYFGPGTRLLVL.

The chain carries TRBV5-1 and TRBJ2-1; 9 bases agree with TRBD2. V lost 0 bases to trimming and J lost 9 bases; unmatched junction nucleotides: 10. The V gene's germline CDR1 is SGHRS and CDR2 YFSETQ. The CDR3 totals 16 residues. This chain's CDR3 is CASSLVAGAAGGEQFF. The CDR3 coding sequence is TGCGCCAGCAGCTTGGTAGCGGGGGCCGCCGGGGGTGAGCAGTTCTTC.

In DNA form, the CDR3 reads TGTGCCAGCAGCGCCTCACAGGATCCCTACGAGCAGTACTTC. Encoded protein: CASSASQDPYEQYF. The chain has TRBV9 and TRBJ2-7; a possible D gene is TRBD1 (5 bases). V was pared by 3 bases and J by 2 bases, with 12 bases between. Germline values: CDR1 SGDLS, CDR2 YYNGEE. CDR3 size: 14 residues.

This clone was picked up one time. The CDR3 sequence is CASSWGQGSFVGTEAFF. DNA for the CDR3: TGTGCCAGCAGCTGGGGACAGGGGAGTTTTGTGGGCACTGAAGCTTTCTTT. The rearrangement links TRBV7-2 to TRBJ1-1, with 10 bases lining up with TRBD1. Looked up from germline, CDR1 is SGHTA and CDR2 is FQGNSA. Trimming cost V 4 bases and J 4 bases; bases outside gene matches: 12. This CDR3 has 17 amino acids.

Turning to this clone: The junction shows a germline mismatch at one end, possibly a read error. The chain has TRBV6-5 and TRBJ1-2; possibly TRBD1 for D (5 bases). Germline V gene sequence: CDR1 MNHEY, CDR2 SVGAGI. This CDR3 comprises 11 residues. CDR3 in amino acids: CASSSRVSVAF. Written as DNA, the CDR3 is TGTGCCAGCAGTAGCAGGGTCTCGGTAGCCTTC.

This clone was counted only a few times. The J gene is TRBJ1-1, the V gene TRBV19; 7 nucleotides agree with TRBD1. This CDR3 spans 14 amino acids. After removal of 7 bases from V and 5 bases from J, the junction contained 10 bases not matched to a gene. Germline CDR1 reads LNHDA; CDR2 reads SQIVND (reference sequence). The CDR3 DNA sequence: TGTGCCAGTAAAGAGGGGGCCGAGTTGACTGAAGCTTTCTTT. Translated: CASKEGAELTEAFF. Supplemented by reference TRBV19 and TRBJ1-1, the full variable domain reads DGGITQSPKYLFRKEGQNVTLSCEQNLNHDAMYWYRQDPGQGLRLIYYSQIVNDFQKGDIAEGYSVSREKKESFPLTVTSAQKNPTAFYLCASKEGAELTEAFFGQGTRLTVV.

The genes are TRBV9 and TRBJ1-6; 9 nucleotides match TRBD1. J lost 9 bases, V lost 3 bases, and 7 bases had no gene match. Germline CDR1 and CDR2: SGDLS and YYNGEE. The CDR3 covers 15 residues. The CDR3 protein is CASSDRDRATSPLHF. DNA for the CDR3: TGTGCCAGCAGCGACCGGGACAGGGCTACTTCACCCCTCCACTTT.

The V call is TRBV4-3, the J call TRBJ2-7; 11 nucleotides agree with TRBD1. V was pared by 3 bases and J by 3 bases, with 7 bases of the junction left unmatched. The CDR3 extends over 16 amino acids. Looked up from germline, CDR1 is LGHNA and CDR2 is YSLEER. CDR3 coding DNA: TGCGCCAGCAGCCAGGCTTCGGGACAGGGGGACTACGAGCAGTACTTC. This sequence encodes CASSQASGQGDYEQYF.